The rows below give T cell receptor beta chains drawn from one sample of a study of T cell responses to AZD1222 COVID-19 vaccine. TCRdb's copy holds only in-frame clones and misses some; the assay was immunoSEQ multiplex PCR. The sample yields roughly 120,000 clones, roughly 84% seen once. The sequencing used peripheral blood, collected on day 0 of AZD1222 vaccination. Receptors originate from an adult in good health. The CDR3 runs from the conserved cysteine through the conserved F or W. The D gene is left open where the match is weak. The listing skips clone size in some rows; elsewhere it reads once, few, many or a size class.

abundance	v_gene	j_gene	d_gene	CDR3nt	CDR3aa
NA	TRBV9	TRBJ1-1	NA	TGTGCCAGCAGCGTACAGGCCATGAACACTGAAGCTTTCTTT	CASSVQAMNTEAFF
once	TRBV29-1	TRBJ2-5	NA	TGCAGCGTTGCCCTTACGGACCAAGAGACCCAGTACTTC	CSVALTDQETQYF
NA	TRBV24-1	TRBJ2-1	NA	TGTGCCACCAGTGACCCTTATGAGGGGAGCTCCTACAATGAGCAGTTCTTC	CATSDPYEGSSYNEQFF
NA	TRBV7-9	TRBJ2-7	NA	TGTGCCACCGGGGGAGGCGGGAAATCCTACGAGCAGTACTTC	CATGGGGKSYEQYF
NA	TRBV30	TRBJ1-4	NA	TGTGCCTGGAGTGTACCAAGGGTTAATGAAAAACTGTTTTTT	CAWSVPRVNEKLFF
NA	TRBV7-2	TRBJ1-5	NA	TGTGCCAGCAGCTTGGGCAGGGTAAGCAATCAGCCCCAGCATTTT	CASSLGRVSNQPQHF
NA	TRBV28	TRBJ2-1	TRBD1	TGTGCCAGCCTTCTTAGGGACAGGCAGTACAATGAGCAGTTCTTC	CASLLRDRQYNEQFF
NA	TRBV4-2	TRBJ1-6	NA	TGTGCCAGCAGCCCTACCTTGGCCTTCACACATTCACCCCTCCACTTT	CASSPTLAFTHSPLHF
few	TRBV14	TRBJ2-7	TRBD1	TGTGCCAGCAGCTATTACCGGGACAGGACCAACGAGCAGTACTTC	CASSYYRDRTNEQYF
NA	TRBV5-1	TRBJ1-1	TRBD1	TGCGCCAGCAGCTTGGCAGGGGGGAGGACTGAAGCTTTCTTT	CASSLAGGRTEAFF
NA	TRBV10-3	TRBJ2-1	NA	TGTGCCAGCTCGGGACACCAATCCTACAATGAGCAGTTCTTC	CASSGHQSYNEQFF
NA	TRBV27	TRBJ1-5	NA	TGTGCCAGCAGTCCGAGACAGGCTCCCGGACAGCCCCAGCATTTT	CASSPRQAPGQPQHF
NA	TRBV7-8	TRBJ1-5	TRBD1	TGTGCCAGCAGCCCGTTAATGGGGACAGGGGTTCAGCCCCAGCATTTT	CASSPLMGTGVQPQHF
NA	TRBV7-2	TRBJ2-5	TRBD2	TGTGCCAGCTTAAGGACTAGCGGGAGTCCAGAGACCCAGTACTTC	CASLRTSGSPETQYF
once	TRBV19	TRBJ2-3	NA	TGTGCCAGTAGTACGCGACACTCCAGCACAGATACGCAGTATTTT	CASSTRHSSTDTQYF
NA	TRBV6-2/TRBV6-3	TRBJ2-3	NA	TGTGCCAGCAGTGGTGACAGGTTGGATACGCAGTATTTT	CASSGDRLDTQYF
NA	TRBV18	TRBJ2-7	TRBD1	TGTGCCAGCTCGCGAGCGACAGGGAATTCCTACGAGCAGTACTTC	CASSRATGNSYEQYF
NA	TRBV6-5	TRBJ1-4	NA	TGTGCCAGCGAAGCCGTCTGGGGGGAAGAAAAACTGTTTTTT	CASEAVWGEEKLFF
NA	TRBV4-2	TRBJ1-5	NA	TGTGCCAGCAGCCAAGAGGGCGGGAGGGAAAATCAGCCCCAGCATTTT	CASSQEGGRENQPQHF
NA	TRBV10-2	TRBJ1-1	NA	TGCGCCAGCACCGGGAACACTGAAGCTTTCTTT	CASTGNTEAFF
NA	TRBV28	TRBJ2-7	NA	TGTGCCGCCCGGGGCTCCAGCTCCTACGAGCAGTACTTC	CAARGSSSYEQYF
NA	TRBV5-1	TRBJ1-4	NA	TGCGCCAGCAGCCCGAACGGACAGTCAGCTAATGAAAAACTGTTTTTT	CASSPNGQSANEKLFF
NA	TRBV15	TRBJ2-1	NA	TGTGCCACCAGCAGGGGAGGACTCGACTACAATGAGCAGTTCTTC	CATSRGGLDYNEQFF
NA	TRBV2	TRBJ1-5	NA	TGTGCCAGCAAGGGGACATATAGCAATCAGCCCCAGCATTTT	CASKGTYSNQPQHF
NA	TRBV2	TRBJ2-4	NA	TGTGCCAGCAGTATACAGGGATACATTCAGTACTTC	CASSIQGYIQYF